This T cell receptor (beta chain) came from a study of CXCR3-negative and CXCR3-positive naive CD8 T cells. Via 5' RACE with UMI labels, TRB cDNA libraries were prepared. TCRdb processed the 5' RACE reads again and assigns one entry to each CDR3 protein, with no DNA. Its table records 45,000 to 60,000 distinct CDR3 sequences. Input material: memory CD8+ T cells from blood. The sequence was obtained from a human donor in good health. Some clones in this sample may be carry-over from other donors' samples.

CDR3 region: CASSGTGGFHEQYF. V is TRBV7-9 and J is TRBJ2-7; TCRdb's assignment of TRBD1 cannot be checked, as there is no DNA. The CDR3 has 14 amino acids. Germline assignment: CDR1 SEHNR and CDR2 FQNEAQ (reference sequence).